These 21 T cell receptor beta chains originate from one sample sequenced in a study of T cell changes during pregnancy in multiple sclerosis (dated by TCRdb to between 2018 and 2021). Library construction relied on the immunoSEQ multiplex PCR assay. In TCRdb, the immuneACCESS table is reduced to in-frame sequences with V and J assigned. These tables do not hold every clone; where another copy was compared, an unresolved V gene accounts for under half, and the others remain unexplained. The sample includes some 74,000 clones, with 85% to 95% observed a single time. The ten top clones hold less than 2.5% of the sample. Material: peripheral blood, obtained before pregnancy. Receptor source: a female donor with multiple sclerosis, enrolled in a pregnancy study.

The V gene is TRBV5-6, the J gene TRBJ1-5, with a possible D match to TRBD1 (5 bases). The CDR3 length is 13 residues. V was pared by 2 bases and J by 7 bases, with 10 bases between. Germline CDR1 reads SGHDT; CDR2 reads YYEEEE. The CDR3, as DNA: TGTGCCAGCAGCTTCGGGGGTGGCCAGCCCCAGCATTTT. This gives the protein CASSFGGGQPQHF.

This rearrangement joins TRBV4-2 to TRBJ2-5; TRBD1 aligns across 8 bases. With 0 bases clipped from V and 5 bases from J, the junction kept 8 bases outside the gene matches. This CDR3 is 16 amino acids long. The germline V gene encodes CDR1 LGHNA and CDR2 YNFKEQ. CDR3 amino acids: CASSQDGQGRKETQYF. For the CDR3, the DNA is TGTGCCAGCAGCCAAGACGGACAGGGTAGGAAGGAGACCCAGTACTTC.

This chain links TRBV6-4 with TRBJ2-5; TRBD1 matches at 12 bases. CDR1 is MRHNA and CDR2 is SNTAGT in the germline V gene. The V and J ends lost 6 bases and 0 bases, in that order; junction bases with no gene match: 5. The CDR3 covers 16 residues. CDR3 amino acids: CASRRDRGLNQETQYF. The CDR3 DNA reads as TGTGCCAGCAGACGGGACAGGGGGCTCAACCAAGAGACCCAGTACTTC.

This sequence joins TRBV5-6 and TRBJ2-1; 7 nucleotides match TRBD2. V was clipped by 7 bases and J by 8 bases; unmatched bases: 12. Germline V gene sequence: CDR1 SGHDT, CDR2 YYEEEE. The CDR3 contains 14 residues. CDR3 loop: CASAVGGSIYEQFF. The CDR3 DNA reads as TGTGCCAGCGCCGTCGGGGGGTCGATTTATGAGCAGTTCTTC.

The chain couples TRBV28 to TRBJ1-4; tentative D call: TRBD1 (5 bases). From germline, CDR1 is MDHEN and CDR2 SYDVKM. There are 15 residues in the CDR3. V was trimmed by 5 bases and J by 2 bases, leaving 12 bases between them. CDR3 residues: CASSGRRVTNEKLFF. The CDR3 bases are TGTGCCAGCAGTGGTCGCAGGGTGACTAATGAAAAACTGTTTTTT.

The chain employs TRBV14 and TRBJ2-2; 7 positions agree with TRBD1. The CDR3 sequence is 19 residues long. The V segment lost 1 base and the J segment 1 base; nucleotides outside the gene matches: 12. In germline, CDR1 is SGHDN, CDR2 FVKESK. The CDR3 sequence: CASSQVKGATGENTGELFF. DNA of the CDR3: TGTGCCAGCAGCCAAGTAAAGGGGGCAACAGGGGAGAACACCGGGGAGCTGTTTTTT.

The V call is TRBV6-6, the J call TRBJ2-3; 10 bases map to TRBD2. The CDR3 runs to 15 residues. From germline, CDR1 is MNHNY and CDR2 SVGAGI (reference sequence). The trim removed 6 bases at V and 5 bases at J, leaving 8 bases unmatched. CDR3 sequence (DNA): TGTGCCAGCAGCCGAAATAGCGGGGGGATAGATACGCAGTATTTT. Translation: CASSRNSGGIDTQYF.

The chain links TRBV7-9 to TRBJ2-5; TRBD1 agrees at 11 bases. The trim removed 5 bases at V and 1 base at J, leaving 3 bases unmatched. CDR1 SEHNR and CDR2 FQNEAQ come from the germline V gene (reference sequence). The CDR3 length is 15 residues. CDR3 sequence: CASSTGTGGQETQYF. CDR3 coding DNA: TGTGCCAGCAGCACCGGGACAGGGGGCCAAGAGACCCAGTACTTC.

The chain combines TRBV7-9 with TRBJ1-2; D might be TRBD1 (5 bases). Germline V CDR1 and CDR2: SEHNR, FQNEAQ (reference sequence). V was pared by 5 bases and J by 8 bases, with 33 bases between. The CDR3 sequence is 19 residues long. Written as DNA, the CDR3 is TGTGCCAGCAGCCCCGATGGATGGGCAGGGACTCCGGTGGTGGGCGGCTACACCTTC. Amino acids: CASSPDGWAGTPVVGGYTF.

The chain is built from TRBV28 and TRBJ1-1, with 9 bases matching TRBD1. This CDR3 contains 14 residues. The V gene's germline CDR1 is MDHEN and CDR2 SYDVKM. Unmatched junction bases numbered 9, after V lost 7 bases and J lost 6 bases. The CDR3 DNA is TGTGCCAGCATCCCGACAGGGGGTAACTCTGAAGCTTTCTTT. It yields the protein CASIPTGGNSEAFF.

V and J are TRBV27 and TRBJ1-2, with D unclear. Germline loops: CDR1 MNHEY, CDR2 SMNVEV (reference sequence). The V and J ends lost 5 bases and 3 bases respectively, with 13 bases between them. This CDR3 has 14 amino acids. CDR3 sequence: CASSPLGGDYGYTF. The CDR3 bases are TGTGCCAGCAGTCCACTGGGCGGGGACTATGGCTACACCTTC.

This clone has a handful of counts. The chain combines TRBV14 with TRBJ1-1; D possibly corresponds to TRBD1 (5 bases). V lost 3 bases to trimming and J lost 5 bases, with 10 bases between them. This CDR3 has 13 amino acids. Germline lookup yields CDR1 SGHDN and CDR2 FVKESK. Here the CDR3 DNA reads TGTGCCAGCAGCCATGAGGAGGGGACTGAAGCTTTCTTT. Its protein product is CASSHEEGTEAFF. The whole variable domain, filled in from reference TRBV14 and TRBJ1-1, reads EAGVTQFPSHSVIEKGQTVTLRCDPISGHDNLYWYRRVMGKEIKFLLHFVKESKQDESGMPNNRFLAERTGGTYSTLKVQPAELEDSGVYFCASSHEEGTEAFFGQGTRLTVV.

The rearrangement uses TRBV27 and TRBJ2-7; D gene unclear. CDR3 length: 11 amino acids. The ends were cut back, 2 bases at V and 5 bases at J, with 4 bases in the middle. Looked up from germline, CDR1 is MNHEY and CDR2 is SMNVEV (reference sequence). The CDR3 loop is CASSLTNEQYF. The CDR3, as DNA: TGTGCCAGCAGTTTAACAAACGAGCAGTACTTC.

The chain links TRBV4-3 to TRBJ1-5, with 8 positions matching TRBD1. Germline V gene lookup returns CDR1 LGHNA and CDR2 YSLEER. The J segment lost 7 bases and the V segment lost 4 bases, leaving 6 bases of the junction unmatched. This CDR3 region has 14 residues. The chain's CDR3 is CASSLDRGGQPQHF. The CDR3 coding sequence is TGCGCCAGCAGCCTTGACAGGGGAGGCCAGCCCCAGCATTTT.

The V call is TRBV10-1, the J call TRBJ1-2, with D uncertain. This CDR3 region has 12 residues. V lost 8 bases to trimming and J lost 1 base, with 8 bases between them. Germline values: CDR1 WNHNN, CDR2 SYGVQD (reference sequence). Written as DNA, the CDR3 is TGCGCCAGCCGGTTGTATAACTATGGCTACACCTTC. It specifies CASRLYNYGYTF.

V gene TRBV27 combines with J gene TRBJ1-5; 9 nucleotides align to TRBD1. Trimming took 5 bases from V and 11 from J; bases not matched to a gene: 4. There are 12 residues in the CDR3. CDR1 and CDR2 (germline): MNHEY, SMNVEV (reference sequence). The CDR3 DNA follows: TGTGCCAGCAGTGCGGACAGGGGAGCCCAGCATTTT. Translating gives CASSADRGAQHF.

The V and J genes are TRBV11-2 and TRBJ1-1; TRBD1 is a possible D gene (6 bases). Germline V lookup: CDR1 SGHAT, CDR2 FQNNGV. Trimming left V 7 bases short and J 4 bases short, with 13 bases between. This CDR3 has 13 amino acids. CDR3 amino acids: CASTPGQFTEAFF. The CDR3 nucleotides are TGTGCCAGCACCCCCGGACAGTTCACTGAAGCTTTCTTT. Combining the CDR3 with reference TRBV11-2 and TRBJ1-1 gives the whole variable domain EAGVAQSPRYKIIEKRQSVAFWCNPISGHATLYWYQQILGQGPKLLIQFQNNGVVDDSQLPKDRFSAERLKGVDSTLKIQPAKLEDSAVYLCASTPGQFTEAFFGQGTRLTVV.

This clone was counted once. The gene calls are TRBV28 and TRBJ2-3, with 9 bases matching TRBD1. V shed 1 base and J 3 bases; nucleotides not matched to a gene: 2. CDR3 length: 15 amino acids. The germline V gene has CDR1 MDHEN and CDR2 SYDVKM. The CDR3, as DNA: TGTGCCAGCAGTTTATATGACAGGGGGACAGATACGCAGTATTTT. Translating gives CASSLYDRGTDTQYF.

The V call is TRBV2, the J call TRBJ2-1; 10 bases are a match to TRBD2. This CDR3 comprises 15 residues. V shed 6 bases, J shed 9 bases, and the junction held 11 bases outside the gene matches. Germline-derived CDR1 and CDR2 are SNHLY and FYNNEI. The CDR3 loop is CASREELAGVGEQFF. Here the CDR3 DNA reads TGTGCCAGCAGGGAGGAGCTAGCGGGAGTGGGTGAGCAGTTCTTC.

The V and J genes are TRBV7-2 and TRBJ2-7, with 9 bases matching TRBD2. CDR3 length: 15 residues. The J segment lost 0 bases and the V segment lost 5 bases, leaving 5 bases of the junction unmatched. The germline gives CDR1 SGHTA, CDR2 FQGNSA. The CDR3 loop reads CASSQSGRSSYEQYF. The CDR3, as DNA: TGTGCCAGCAGCCAGAGCGGGAGGAGCTCCTACGAGCAGTACTTC.

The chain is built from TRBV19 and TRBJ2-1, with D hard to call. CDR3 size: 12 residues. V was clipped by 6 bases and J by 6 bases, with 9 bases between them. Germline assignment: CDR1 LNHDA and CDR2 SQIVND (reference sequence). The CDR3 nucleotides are TGTGCCAGTAGCTTCCGCGGCAATGAGCAGTTCTTC. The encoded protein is CASSFRGNEQFF.